This TCR beta chain was recorded in a study of cytomegalovirus exposure and HLA in healthy donors. General study results and limits: It was reportedly the case that the classifier diagnosed cytomegalovirus status with high specificity and sensitivity. A few of the chains that were CMV-associated were confirmed in vitro to be specific for CMV antigens.

V gave up 2 bases and J gave up 7 bases, with 12 bases separating them. Germline CDR1 is KGHSH and CDR2 is LQKENI. The CDR3 is 14 residues long. About this clone itself: Antigen unknown.

Produced via immunoSEQ multiplex PCR; TCRdb's table is partial and in-frame only. The data contain some 120,000 clones, 90% to 96% of them singletons. This clonotype was sampled from a man between 18 and 35 years old in good health and CMV-seronegative. V usage is TRBV18 and J usage is TRBJ2-1; maybe TRBD1 (7 bases). The sample taken for sequencing was PBMCs. The DNA for the CDR3 is TGTGCCAGCTCACCATCCAGGGGGAGGAATGAGCAGTTCTTC. Translating gives CASSPSRGRNEQFF.